The clone carrying this TCR beta chain was detected only a few times. The antigen is not known. The germline gene is not matched at one end of the junction; a read error may be the cause. Libraries of TCR beta came from iRepertoire HTBI primers plus Arm-PCR of CDR3 regions. TCRdb independently ran MiXCR on the multiplex PCR reads; one entry per CDR3 protein. Of 500,000 or so distinct CDR3 sequences listed, about 16% are singletons. The CDR3 extends over 15 amino acids. Germline values: CDR1 MNHNS, CDR2 SASEGT. The time point denotes: newly diagnosed GD, antithyroid drugs for less than 3 months. The TCR library was made from RNA that had been extracted from PBMCs in TRIzol. The data are from a study of regulatory T cells in long-lasting Graves disease. Study background: Graves' patients, diagnosed recently, had received antithyroid drugs under 3 months. General study findings and limits: Graves' patients with persistent disease showed TCR diversity lower than patients newly diagnosed.

In addition, the sample was reused for a study of T cells in Graves' hyperthyroidism and ophthalmopathy.

The sequence was obtained from a middle-aged woman with Graves disease. The chain is built from TRBV6-1 and TRBJ1-2; no reliable D call. The sample here was peripheral blood mononuclear cells (PBMCs), taken at new diagnosis, from a patient treated with antithyroid drugs. The CDR3 nucleotides are TGTGCCGGCAGTCAAATACCTATACAGCCTTATGGCTACACCTTC. Amino acids: CAGSQIPIQPYGYTF.